These T cell receptor beta chains were read from a single sample in a study of shared clonotypes between healthy human individuals. Only in-frame clones appear in the TCRdb table, and some are missing; sequencing was by immunoSEQ multiplex PCR. The sample consists of about 2 million clones, over 85% of them appearing once. Sequencing was performed on naive CD4+ T cells sorted from blood. These receptors all stem from a man younger than 30 in good health. Both conserved end residues are part of each CDR3. The order of the fields is J gene, clone size, D gene, V gene, CDR3 DNA, CDR3 protein. A D gene is named only where the DNA matches it firmly. Clone size is not always given. Where it is, it says once, few, many or a class for expanded clones.

J: TRBJ2-1
size: NA
D: TRBD2
V: TRBV5-1
DNA: TGCGCCAGCAGCTTGGTTGGACTAGCGGGGGGCGGTGCCTACAATGAGCAGTTCTTC
CDR3: CASSLVGLAGGGAYNEQFF

J: TRBJ2-7
size: once
D: NA
V: TRBV7-9
DNA: TGTGCCAGCAGCCCGCCGGGGGACACCCTCCCTAGGCAGTACTTC
CDR3: CASSPPGDTLPRQYF

J: TRBJ1-2
size: NA
D: NA
V: TRBV7-2
DNA: TGTGCCAGCAGCCGCCCGCCTGCGGGGCCGACCTATGGCTACACCTTC
CDR3: CASSRPPAGPTYGYTF

J: TRBJ1-1
size: NA
D: NA
V: TRBV2
DNA: TGTGCCAGCAGTGAGCGGACTGAAGCTTTCTTT
CDR3: CASSERTEAFF

J: TRBJ1-2
size: NA
D: NA
V: TRBV27
DNA: TGTGCCAGCAGCCCCCCGGGACGGATCTATGGCTACACCTTC
CDR3: CASSPPGRIYGYTF

J: TRBJ2-1
size: NA
D: NA
V: TRBV5-1
DNA: TGCGCCAGCAGCTTGGGGGGTGAAAGCTCCTACAATGAGCAGTTCTTC
CDR3: CASSLGGESSYNEQFF

J: TRBJ2-1
size: NA
D: TRBD2
V: TRBV7-2
DNA: TGTGCCAGCAGCTTAGAGGCTAGCGGGGGCTTAGGGGCGCAGTTCTTC
CDR3: CASSLEASGGLGAQFF

J: TRBJ2-7
size: NA
D: NA
V: TRBV28
DNA: TGTGCCAGCAGTTTCCGGGCCATACCCCACGAGCAGTACTTC
CDR3: CASSFRAIPHEQYF

J: TRBJ2-1
size: NA
D: NA
V: TRBV18
DNA: TGTGCCAGCTCACCACAAATCAATGAGCAGTTCTTC
CDR3: CASSPQINEQFF

J: TRBJ1-4
size: NA
D: NA
V: TRBV6-1
DNA: TGTGCCAGCAGTGTGAGTGAAAAACTGTTTTTT
CDR3: CASSVSEKLFF

J: TRBJ2-5
size: NA
D: TRBD1
V: TRBV5-4
DNA: TGTGCCAGCAGCTCGGGAACCACCGGGACAGGAGAGACCCAGTACTTC
CDR3: CASSSGTTGTGETQYF

J: TRBJ2-7
size: NA
D: NA
V: TRBV30
DNA: TGTGCCTGGAGTGGGACCTACGAGCAGTACTTC
CDR3: CAWSGTYEQYF

J: TRBJ1-6
size: once
D: TRBD1
V: TRBV5-1
DNA: TGCGCCAGCAGCCTTGGACAGGCCCTAAGCTCCTATAATTCACCCCTCCACTTT
CDR3: CASSLGQALSSYNSPLHF

J: TRBJ2-5
size: NA
D: NA
V: TRBV7-3
DNA: TGTGCCAGCAGCTCGGGCCGATGGGAGACCCAGTACTTC
CDR3: CASSSGRWETQYF

J: TRBJ2-7
size: NA
D: NA
V: TRBV7-2
DNA: TGTGCCAGCAGCTTAGAGGGGGGCTACTCCTACGAGCAGTACTTC
CDR3: CASSLEGGYSYEQYF

J: TRBJ1-5
size: NA
D: NA
V: TRBV10-3
DNA: TGTGCCATCAGTGACGGCGGGGGGGTTGGCAATCAGCCCCAGCATTTT
CDR3: CAISDGGGVGNQPQHF

J: TRBJ1-5
size: once
D: TRBD1
V: TRBV11-2
DNA: TGTGCCAGCAGCCCCGGGACAGGGCTCAATCAGCCCCAGCATTTT
CDR3: CASSPGTGLNQPQHF

J: TRBJ1-1
size: NA
D: NA
V: TRBV29-1
DNA: TGCAGCGGGGGGGCATCTACGAACACTGAAGCTTTCTTT
CDR3: CSGGASTNTEAFF

J: TRBJ2-7
size: NA
D: NA
V: TRBV21-1
DNA: TGTGCCAGCAGCAAGAAAGGACAGTCCTCCTACGAGCAGTACTTC
CDR3: CASSKKGQSSYEQYF

J: TRBJ2-3
size: NA
D: TRBD2
V: TRBV9
DNA: TGTGCCAGCAGCGTAGATCCTAGCGGGGGGTTTGGCGATACGCAGTATTTT
CDR3: CASSVDPSGGFGDTQYF

J: TRBJ2-3
size: NA
D: NA
V: TRBV6-1
DNA: TGTGCCAGCAGTGAAGCTGTCAGTCGGGATACGCAGTATTTT
CDR3: CASSEAVSRDTQYF

J: TRBJ2-7
size: NA
D: NA
V: TRBV3-2
DNA: TGTGCCACAATCTACGAGCAGTACTTC
CDR3: CATIYEQYF

J: TRBJ2-7
size: NA
D: NA
V: TRBV2
DNA: TGTGCCAGCAGTGAAGGAGGGAGTGGGGAGCAGTACTTC
CDR3: CASSEGGSGEQYF

J: TRBJ2-1
size: NA
D: TRBD2
V: TRBV9
DNA: TGTGCCAGCAGCCCTCCTGGAGCGGGGGGTGTCAATGAGCAGTTCTTC
CDR3: CASSPPGAGGVNEQFF

J: TRBJ2-1
size: NA
D: TRBD2
V: TRBV29-1
DNA: TGCAGCGGCTACGGGGGGGACAAGTACAATGAGCAGTTCTTC
CDR3: CSGYGGDKYNEQFF

J: TRBJ1-2
size: NA
D: NA
V: TRBV28
DNA: TGTGCCAGCAGTTCAAGACAGGTGACAAACTATGGCTACACCTTC
CDR3: CASSSRQVTNYGYTF

J: TRBJ1-1
size: NA
D: NA
V: TRBV7-2
DNA: TGTGCCAGCAGCGCCAAAGGCCGCGACACTGAAGCTTTCTTT
CDR3: CASSAKGRDTEAFF

J: TRBJ2-5
size: NA
D: NA
V: TRBV6-1
DNA: TGTGCCAGCAGGTACGAGGGGATTGAGACCCAGTACTTC
CDR3: CASRYEGIETQYF

J: TRBJ2-1
size: NA
D: NA
V: TRBV10-2
DNA: TGCGCCAGCACAAGGGCCCAGGGGGGATTTTTCTACAATGAGCAGTTCTTC
CDR3: CASTRAQGGFFYNEQFF

J: TRBJ1-2
size: once
D: NA
V: TRBV6-1
DNA: TGTGCCAGCAGTGACGCAGGGGCGAACTATGGCTACACCTTC
CDR3: CASSDAGANYGYTF

J: TRBJ2-7
size: NA
D: TRBD1
V: TRBV29-1
DNA: TGCAGCGTTGCCTTCATAGGGACAGGGGGGTTCTACGAGCAGTACTTC
CDR3: CSVAFIGTGGFYEQYF

J: TRBJ2-7
size: NA
D: NA
V: TRBV7-2
DNA: TGTGCCAGCAGCCCTACAGGGTGGGAGTACGAGCAGTACTTC
CDR3: CASSPTGWEYEQYF

J: TRBJ2-1
size: NA
D: TRBD2
V: TRBV10-3
DNA: TGTGCCGGATCTAGCGGGGGGGATTTAAATGAGCAGTTCTTC
CDR3: CAGSSGGDLNEQFF

J: TRBJ2-5
size: NA
D: NA
V: TRBV29-1
DNA: TGCAGCGTTGAAAGGGGTCGTCAAGAGACCCAGTACTTC
CDR3: CSVERGRQETQYF

J: TRBJ1-1
size: few
D: NA
V: TRBV30
DNA: TGTGCCTGGAGTAAAATCACGGGGGGGACTGAAGCTTTCTTT
CDR3: CAWSKITGGTEAFF

J: TRBJ1-2
size: NA
D: NA
V: TRBV27
DNA: TGTGCCAGCAGTTTCCGTGGGGAGGATGGCTACACCTTC
CDR3: CASSFRGEDGYTF

J: TRBJ2-1
size: NA
D: NA
V: TRBV19
DNA: TGTGCCAGTAGGTCCCAGGGTCTGCAGTTCTTC
CDR3: CASRSQGLQFF

J: TRBJ2-3
size: NA
D: NA
V: TRBV11-3
DNA: TGTGCCAGCAGCCTTCGGGACGGGGGACACACAGATACGCAGTATTTT
CDR3: CASSLRDGGHTDTQYF

J: TRBJ2-7
size: once
D: TRBD1
V: TRBV5-1
DNA: TGCGCCAGCAGCTTCTCCGGGACAGGGGCCTACGAGCAGTACTTC
CDR3: CASSFSGTGAYEQYF

J: TRBJ1-5
size: NA
D: TRBD1
V: TRBV28
DNA: TGTGCCAGCAGTTTCAGGGGGCTACAGCCCCAGCATTTT
CDR3: CASSFRGLQPQHF

J: TRBJ2-5
size: NA
D: NA
V: TRBV5-4
DNA: TGTGCCAGCAGCACCTACAGGGAGGCCCGGGAGACCCAGTACTTC
CDR3: CASSTYREARETQYF

J: TRBJ2-5
size: NA
D: TRBD2
V: TRBV2
DNA: TGTGCCAGCAGTGACTTTGGCCTAGCGGGAGAGACCCAGTACTTC
CDR3: CASSDFGLAGETQYF

J: TRBJ2-2
size: NA
D: NA
V: TRBV7-3
DNA: TGTGCCAGCAGCTTAACTGGGAACACCGGGGAGCTGTTTTTT
CDR3: CASSLTGNTGELFF

J: TRBJ1-1
size: NA
D: TRBD1
V: TRBV11-2
DNA: TGTGCCAGCAGCTCCCCCGACAGGGCGGTCACTGAAGCTTTCTTT
CDR3: CASSSPDRAVTEAFF

J: TRBJ1-6
size: NA
D: NA
V: TRBV4-3
DNA: TGCGCCAGCAGCCAAGTCCTACCGGGACCCCTCCACTTT
CDR3: CASSQVLPGPLHF

J: TRBJ2-7
size: NA
D: NA
V: TRBV27
DNA: TGTGCCAGCAGTCCCTACCCGGGGTACGAGCAGTACTTC
CDR3: CASSPYPGYEQYF